The 27 T cell receptor beta chains given below trace back to one sample, sequenced in a study of blood T cell repertoires in COVID-19. This table comes from immunoSEQ multiplex PCR, and its TCRdb copy is limited to in-frame clones, with some not included. The sample includes approximately 440,000 clones, less than 95% of them seen just once. Sequencing was done on a sample of PBMCs or T cells enriched from blood (not recorded which). The receptors here all came from a man younger than 35 who had recovered from COVID-19.

This chain links TRBV7-8 with TRBJ1-2, with 7 bases identical to TRBD1. This CDR3 comprises 14 residues. CDR1 SGHVS and CDR2 FQNEAQ come from the germline V gene. Unmatched junction bases numbered 7, after V lost 4 bases and J lost 5 bases. For the CDR3, the DNA is TGTGCCAGCAGCTCAAGACAGGGAACTTATGGCTACACCTTC. Translation: CASSSRQGTYGYTF.

V is TRBV5-1 and J is TRBJ2-5, with 8 bases identical to TRBD2. CDR3 length equals 15 residues. J was trimmed by 4 bases and V by 4 bases; bases with no gene match: 9. Germline CDR1 is SGHRS and CDR2 is YFSETQ. The CDR3 here is CASSLSGANGETQYF. The CDR3 region has the DNA TGCGCCAGCAGCCTTAGCGGGGCTAACGGAGAGACCCAGTACTTC.

With regard to this clone: The same CDR3 is also encoded by other DNA sequences in this sample. The chain joins TRBV2 to TRBJ1-5; a weak D match, TRBD1 (6 bases). With 4 bases removed from V and 4 bases from J, the gap between germline ends came to 8 bases. CDR3 length: 13 residues. CDR1 is SNHLY, CDR2 FYNNEI, per germline. CDR3 protein: CASSGTGNQPQHF. The CDR3 DNA reads as TGTGCCAGCAGTGGTACAGGGAATCAGCCCCAGCATTTT.

The rearrangement links TRBV6-1 to TRBJ1-2, with D tentatively TRBD1 (6 bases). Trimming stripped 3 bases from V and 5 bases from J, with 16 bases between. This CDR3 has 15 amino acids. Germline V CDR1 and CDR2: MNHNS, SASEGT. The CDR3 is CASSEARGARYGYTF. The DNA for the CDR3 is TGTGCCAGCAGTGAGGCGCGGGGGGCGCGGTATGGCTACACCTTC.

To note about this clone: This specimen includes other DNA sequences encoding the same CDR3. The rearrangement joins TRBV9 to TRBJ1-5; D not resolved. V was pared by 0 bases and J by 4 bases, with 8 bases between. From germline, CDR1 is SGDLS and CDR2 YYNGEE. The CDR3 contains 14 residues. The CDR3 DNA is TGTGCCAGCAGCGTAGGGGCAGATAATCAGCCCCAGCATTTT. Protein sequence: CASSVGADNQPQHF.

This chain links TRBV28 with TRBJ2-7; a weak D match, TRBD2 (5 bases). Per germline, CDR1 MDHEN and CDR2 SYDVKM. The length of the CDR3 is 14 residues. The V end lost 10 bases, the J end lost 0 bases, and 16 bases lay between the germline ends. CDR3 sequence: CATSAPTNSYEQYF. The CDR3 DNA reads as TGTGCCACCTCAGCGCCGACTAACTCCTACGAGCAGTACTTC.

This clone occurred a few times. This chain links TRBV28 with TRBJ1-4; TRBD1 is a possible D gene (6 bases). The CDR3 runs 14 residues. CDR1 and CDR2 (germline): MDHEN, SYDVKM. Trimming removed 8 bases from V and 7 bases from J, with 17 bases in between. As DNA, the CDR3 is TGTGCCAGCGCTATTCACAGGGTACGTGAAAAACTGTTTTTT. The encoded protein is CASAIHRVREKLFF.

The chain recombines TRBV30 with TRBJ2-1; the match to TRBD1 covers 7 bases. There are 13 residues in the CDR3. V shed 7 bases, J shed 3 bases, and the junction held 6 bases outside the gene matches. The V gene's germline CDR1 is GTSNPN and CDR2 SVGIG (reference sequence). CDR3 nucleotide sequence: TGTGCCTCCCTAGGGGGCCTCTACAATGAGCAGTTCTTC. Protein product: CASLGGLYNEQFF. The full variable domain, rest sourced from reference TRBV30 and TRBJ2-1, is SQTIHQWPATLVQPVGSPLSLECTVEGTSNPNLYWYRQAAGRGLQLLFYSVGIGQISSEVPQNLSASRPQDRQFILSSKKLLLSDSGFYLCASLGGLYNEQFFGPGTRLTVL.

The rearrangement links TRBV11-2 to TRBJ1-6, with 8 bases that match TRBD1. The CDR3 totals 14 residues. Germline assignment: CDR1 SGHAT and CDR2 FQNNGV. Germline trimming cut 6 bases from V and 10 bases from J; bases unmatched to any gene: 8. CDR3 in DNA: TGTGCCAGCAGTTACGGACAGGGAGTCTCACCCCTCCACTTT. Its translation is CASSYGQGVSPLHF.

In DNA, the CDR3 is TGTGCCAGCAGCTTCCCGGTGGATACGCAGTATTTT. Translated: CASSFPVDTQYF. V is TRBV7-9 and J is TRBJ2-3, with D hard to call. Trimming pared 3 bases from V and 6 bases from J, leaving 7 bases between. CDR1 is SEHNR, CDR2 FQNEAQ, per germline (reference sequence). The CDR3 spans 12 residues. The full variable domain, rest sourced from reference TRBV7-9 and TRBJ2-3, is DTGVSQNPRHKITKRGQNVTFRCDPISEHNRLYWYRQTLGQGPEFLTYFQNEAQLEKSRLLSDRFSAERPKGSFSTLEIQRTEQGDSAMYLCASSFPVDTQYFGPGTRLTVL.

Details on this clone: Other DNA variants within this sample encode the same CDR3. The chain employs TRBV3-1 (or the pseudogene TRBV3-2) and TRBJ2-7, with 14 bases lining up with TRBD2. CDR1 and CDR2 from the germline V gene are LGHDT and YNNKEL (reference sequence). This CDR3 contains 15 residues. V lost 3 bases, J lost 2 bases, and 0 bases stayed unmatched. The CDR3 loop is CASSQGLAGAYEQYF. CDR3 DNA sequence: TGTGCCAGCAGCCAGGGACTAGCGGGGGCCTACGAGCAGTACTTC.

The genes are TRBV9 and TRBJ2-1, with 11 bases fitting TRBD1. After removal of 4 bases from V and 8 bases from J, the junction contained 8 bases not matched to a gene. The germline V gene has CDR1 SGDLS and CDR2 YYNGEE. The CDR3 runs 15 residues. Here the CDR3 reads CASSPGTGGRDEQFF. The CDR3 coding sequence is TGTGCCAGCAGCCCCGGGACAGGGGGACGGGATGAGCAGTTCTTC.

The J gene is TRBJ1-5, the V gene TRBV28, with D perhaps matching TRBD1 (6 bases). The germline V gene has CDR1 MDHEN and CDR2 SYDVKM. Trimming stripped 7 bases from V and 6 bases from J, with 19 bases between. The CDR3 is made up of 15 amino acids. Written as DNA, the CDR3 is TGTGCCAGCAACGAACACAGGGTCGGTGGTCAGCCCCAGCATTTT. Its translation: CASNEHRVGGQPQHF.

As DNA, the CDR3 is TGTGCCAGCAGCTACAAAAACCCCTACAATGAGCAGTTCTTC. Protein sequence: CASSYKNPYNEQFF. J is TRBJ2-1 and V is TRBV16, with D unresolved. Trimming stripped 5 bases from V and 2 bases from J, with 10 bases between. This CDR3 region has 14 residues. CDR1 and CDR2 from the germline V gene are KGHSY and FQNENV. The whole variable domain, filled in from reference TRBV16 and TRBJ2-1, reads GEEVAQTPKHLVRGEGQKAKLYCAPIKGHSYVFWYQQVLKNEFKFLISFQNENVFDETGMPKERFSAKCLPNSPCSLEIQATKLEDSAVYFCASSYKNPYNEQFFGPGTRLTVL.

The chain couples TRBV5-8 to TRBJ1-6; D perhaps matches TRBD1 (6 bases). V lost 0 bases and J 9 bases, leaving 13 bases between the germline ends. The CDR3 has 15 amino acids. Germline V gene lookup returns CDR1 SGHTS and CDR2 YDEGEE. This CDR3 reads CASSLGQAKGSPLHF. CDR3 sequence (DNA): TGTGCCAGCAGCTTGGGACAGGCAAAGGGTTCACCCCTCCACTTT. Full variable domain (rest looked up from reference TRBV5-8 and TRBJ1-6): EAGVTQSPTHLIKTRGQQATLRCSPISGHTSVYWYQQALGLGLQFLLWYDEGEERNRGNFPPRFSGRQFPNYSSELNVNALELEDSALYLCASSLGQAKGSPLHFGNGTRLTVT.

This clone appeared once. The chain has TRBV18 and TRBJ2-5; weak D call: TRBD2 (5 bases). The CDR3 spans 16 residues. From germline, CDR1 is KGHSH and CDR2 LQKENI. V was trimmed by 0 bases and J by 1 base, leaving 12 bases between them. CDR3 protein: CASSPPSGGAQETQYF. In nucleotides, the CDR3 is TGTGCCAGCTCACCACCCAGTGGAGGAGCCCAAGAGACCCAGTACTTC.

The chain has TRBV5-5 and TRBJ2-2; D is unclear. The ends were cut back, 0 bases at V and 7 bases at J, with 4 bases in the middle. The CDR3 runs to 12 residues. CDR1 is SGHKS and CDR2 is YYEKEE in the germline V gene (reference sequence). The CDR3: CASSLAGGELFF. The CDR3 coding sequence is TGTGCCAGCAGCTTGGCAGGCGGGGAGCTGTTTTTT.

The CDR3 sequence: CASSRDRGLTPLHF. The CDR3 region has the DNA TGTGCCAGCAGCCGGGACAGGGGATTGACACCCCTCCACTTT. This chain joins TRBV3-1 (or the pseudogene TRBV3-2) and TRBJ1-6, with 10 bases lining up with TRBD1. The CDR3 covers 14 residues. J lost 11 bases, V lost 4 bases, and 5 bases had no gene match. Germline values: CDR1 LGHDT, CDR2 YNNKEL (reference sequence).

The chain links TRBV10-3 to TRBJ1-3; a weak D match, TRBD1 (5 bases). The CDR3 is made up of 13 amino acids. Trimming removed 9 bases from V and 0 bases from J, with 9 bases in between. CDR1 is ENHRY and CDR2 is SYGVKD in the germline V gene. The CDR3 loop is CAIGVLSGNTIYF. As DNA, the CDR3 is TGTGCCATAGGGGTCCTCTCTGGAAACACCATATATTTT.

For the CDR3, the DNA is TGTGCCAGCAGCTTAGACACCCTTGGAAACACCATATATTTT. It translates to CASSLDTLGNTIYF. The chain joins TRBV7-9 to TRBJ1-3, with D unclear. In germline, CDR1 is SEHNR, CDR2 FQNEAQ (reference sequence). The V end lost 1 base, the J end lost 3 bases, and 7 bases lay between the germline ends. CDR3 length equals 14 residues.

This chain uses TRBV9 with TRBJ2-2; D possibly corresponds to TRBD2 (5 bases). V lost 7 bases, J lost 4 bases, and 17 bases lay in between. This CDR3 spans 15 amino acids. Per the germline V gene, CDR1 is SGDLS and CDR2 is YYNGEE. CDR3 bases: TGTGCCAGCGGGAGACGGGGAACGAGCACCGGGGAGCTGTTTTTT. This codes for CASGRRGTSTGELFF.

The sample holds one count of this clone. This sequence joins TRBV11-2 and TRBJ2-5; D is unresolved. The CDR3 contains 12 residues. V was trimmed by 4 bases and J by 4 bases, leaving 7 bases between them. Germline CDR1 is SGHAT and CDR2 is FQNNGV. The CDR3 spells CASSSQIETQYF. CDR3 coding DNA: TGTGCCAGCAGCTCTCAGATAGAGACCCAGTACTTC.

The rearrangement uses TRBV12-5 and TRBJ1-2, with 7 bases aligning to TRBD1. Unmatched junction bases numbered 3, after V lost 5 bases and J lost 0 bases. Germline V gene data show CDR1 as LGHNT and CDR2 as FRNRAP. This CDR3 is built from 14 residues. The CDR3 here is CASGRQGPNYGYTF. The CDR3 bases are TGTGCTAGTGGTCGACAGGGTCCTAACTATGGCTACACCTTC.

This rearrangement joins TRBV9 to TRBJ1-4, with 7 bases identical to TRBD1. Trimming at V came to 3 bases and at J to 4 bases, leaving 3 bases not matched to a gene. CDR3 size: 14 residues. In germline, CDR1 is SGDLS, CDR2 YYNGEE. The CDR3 protein is CASSAGQRNEKLFF. The DNA for the CDR3 is TGTGCCAGCAGCGCGGGACAGCGTAATGAAAAACTGTTTTTT.

This clone appeared many times. The gene calls are TRBV6-6 and TRBJ1-2; TRBD1 is a possible D gene (5 bases). The CDR3 extends over 17 amino acids. V dropped 5 bases and J dropped 6 bases, with 25 bases sitting between them. Germline values: CDR1 MNHNY, CDR2 SVGAGI (reference sequence). The CDR3: CASSLRDGRTSSNGYTF. CDR3 DNA sequence: TGTGCCAGCAGTCTCAGGGACGGGAGGACCTCCTCTAATGGCTACACCTTC.

The J gene is TRBJ2-1, the V gene TRBV7-6; 8 bases line up with TRBD2. The CDR3 is made up of 15 amino acids. Germline V gene sequence: CDR1 SGHVS, CDR2 FNYEAQ. The junction had 12 bases not matched to a gene; V was cut back by 5 bases and J by 9 bases. The CDR3 loop reads CASSRLSGTFSEQFF. In nucleotides, the CDR3 is TGTGCCAGCAGCCGTCTTAGCGGGACCTTCAGTGAGCAGTTCTTC.

This clone was seen once. The rearrangement joins TRBV1 to TRBJ2-5; the D segment call TRBD2 is taken from the table without a DNA check. TRBV1 is given as a pseudogene. This CDR3 region has 15 residues. The CDR3 DNA is TGCACCAGCAGCCAAAAACTAGCGCGCGGGGAGACCCAGTACTTC. Translated: CTSSQKLARGETQYF.